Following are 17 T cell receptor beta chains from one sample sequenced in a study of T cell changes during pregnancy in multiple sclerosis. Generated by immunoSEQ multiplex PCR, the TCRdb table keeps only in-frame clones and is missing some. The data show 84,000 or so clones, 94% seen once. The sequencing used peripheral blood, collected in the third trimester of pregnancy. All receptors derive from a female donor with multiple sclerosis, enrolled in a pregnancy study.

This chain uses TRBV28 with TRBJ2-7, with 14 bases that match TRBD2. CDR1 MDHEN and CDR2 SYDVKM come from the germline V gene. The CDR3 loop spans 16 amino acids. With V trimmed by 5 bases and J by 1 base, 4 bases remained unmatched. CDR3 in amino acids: CASSQRLAGGSYEQYF. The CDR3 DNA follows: TGTGCCAGCAGTCAGCGACTAGCGGGAGGGTCCTACGAGCAGTACTTC.

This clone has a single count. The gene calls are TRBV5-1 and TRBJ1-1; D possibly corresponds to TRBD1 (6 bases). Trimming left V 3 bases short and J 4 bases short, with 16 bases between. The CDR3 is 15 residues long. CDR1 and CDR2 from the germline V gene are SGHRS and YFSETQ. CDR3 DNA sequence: TGCGCCAGCAGCTGGCAACAGGGCAGGATCACTGAAGCTTTCTTT. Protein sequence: CASSWQQGRITEAFF.

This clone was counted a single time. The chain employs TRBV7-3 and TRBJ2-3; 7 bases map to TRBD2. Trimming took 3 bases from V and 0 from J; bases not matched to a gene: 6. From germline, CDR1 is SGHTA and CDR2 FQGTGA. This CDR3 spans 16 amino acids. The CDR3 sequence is CASSLDGRASTDTQYF. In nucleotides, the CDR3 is TGTGCCAGCAGCTTGGATGGGAGGGCCAGCACAGATACGCAGTATTTT.

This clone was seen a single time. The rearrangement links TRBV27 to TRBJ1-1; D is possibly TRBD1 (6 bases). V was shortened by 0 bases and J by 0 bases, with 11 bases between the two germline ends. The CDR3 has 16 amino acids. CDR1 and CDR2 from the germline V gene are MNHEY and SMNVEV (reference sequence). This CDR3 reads CASSLSATGLNTEAFF. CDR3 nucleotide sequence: TGTGCCAGCAGTTTATCGGCCACAGGGCTGAACACTGAAGCTTTCTTT.

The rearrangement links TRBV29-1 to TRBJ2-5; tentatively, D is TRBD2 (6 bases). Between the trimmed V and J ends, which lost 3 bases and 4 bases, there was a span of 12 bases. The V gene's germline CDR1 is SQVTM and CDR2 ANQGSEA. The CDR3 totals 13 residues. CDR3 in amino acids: CSVDSERVETQYF. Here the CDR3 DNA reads TGCAGCGTTGACTCGGAGCGGGTAGAGACCCAGTACTTC.

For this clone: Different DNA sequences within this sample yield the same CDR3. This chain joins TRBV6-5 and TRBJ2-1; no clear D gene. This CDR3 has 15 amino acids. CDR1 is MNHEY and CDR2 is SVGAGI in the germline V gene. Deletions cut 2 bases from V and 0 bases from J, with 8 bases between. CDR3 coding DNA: TGTGCCAGCAGTTACGATCCGAGCTCCTACAATGAGCAGTTCTTC. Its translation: CASSYDPSSYNEQFF.

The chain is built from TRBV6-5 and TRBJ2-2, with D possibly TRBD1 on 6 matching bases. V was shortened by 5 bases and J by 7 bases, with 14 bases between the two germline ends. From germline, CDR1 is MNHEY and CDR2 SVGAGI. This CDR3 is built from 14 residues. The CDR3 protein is CASSRDNWDGELFF. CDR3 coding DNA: TGTGCCAGCAGTCGGGACAACTGGGACGGGGAGCTGTTTTTT.

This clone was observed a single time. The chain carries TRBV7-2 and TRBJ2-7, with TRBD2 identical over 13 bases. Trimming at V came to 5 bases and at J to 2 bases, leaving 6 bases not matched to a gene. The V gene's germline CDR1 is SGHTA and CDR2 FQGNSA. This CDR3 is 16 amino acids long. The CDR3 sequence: CASSLRTSGGPYEQYF. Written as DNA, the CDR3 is TGTGCCAGCAGCCTCCGGACTAGCGGGGGTCCCTACGAGCAGTACTTC.

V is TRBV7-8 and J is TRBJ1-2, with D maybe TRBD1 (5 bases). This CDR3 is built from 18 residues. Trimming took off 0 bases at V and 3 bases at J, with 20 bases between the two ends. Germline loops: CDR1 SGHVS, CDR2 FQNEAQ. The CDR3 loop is CASSLAREGTISDYGYTF. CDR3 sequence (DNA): TGTGCCAGCAGCTTAGCGCGGGAGGGGACGATTTCGGACTATGGCTACACCTTC.

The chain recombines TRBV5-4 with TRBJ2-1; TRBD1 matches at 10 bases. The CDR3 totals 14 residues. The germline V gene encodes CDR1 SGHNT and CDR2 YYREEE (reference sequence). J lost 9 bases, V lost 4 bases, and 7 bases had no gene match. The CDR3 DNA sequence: TGTGCCAGCAGCCCAGGACAGGGGGAGAGTGAGCAGTTCTTC. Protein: CASSPGQGESEQFF.

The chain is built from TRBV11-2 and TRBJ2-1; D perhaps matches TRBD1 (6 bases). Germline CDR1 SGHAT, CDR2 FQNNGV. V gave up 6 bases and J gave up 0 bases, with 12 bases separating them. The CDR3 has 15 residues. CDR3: CASSQGIASYNEQFF. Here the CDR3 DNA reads TGTGCCAGCAGTCAGGGGATAGCCTCCTACAATGAGCAGTTCTTC.

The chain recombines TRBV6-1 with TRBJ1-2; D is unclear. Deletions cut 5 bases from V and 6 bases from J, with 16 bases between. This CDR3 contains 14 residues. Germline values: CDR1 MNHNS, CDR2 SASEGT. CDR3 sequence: CASSRLVRGDGYTF. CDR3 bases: TGTGCCAGCAGTCGACTTGTTAGAGGTGATGGCTACACCTTC.

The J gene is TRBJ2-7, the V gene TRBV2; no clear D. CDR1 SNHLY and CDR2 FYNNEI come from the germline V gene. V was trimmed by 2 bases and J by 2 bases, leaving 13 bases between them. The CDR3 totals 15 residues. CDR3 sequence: CASSESPPLTYEQYF. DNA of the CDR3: TGTGCCAGCAGTGAATCCCCCCCCCTTACCTACGAGCAGTACTTC.

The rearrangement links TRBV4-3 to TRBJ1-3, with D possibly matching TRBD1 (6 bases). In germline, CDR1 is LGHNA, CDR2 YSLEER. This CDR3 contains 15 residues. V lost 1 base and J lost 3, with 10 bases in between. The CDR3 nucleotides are TGCGCCAGCAGCCAAGGCAGGGGAGATGGAAACACCATATATTTT. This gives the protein CASSQGRGDGNTIYF.

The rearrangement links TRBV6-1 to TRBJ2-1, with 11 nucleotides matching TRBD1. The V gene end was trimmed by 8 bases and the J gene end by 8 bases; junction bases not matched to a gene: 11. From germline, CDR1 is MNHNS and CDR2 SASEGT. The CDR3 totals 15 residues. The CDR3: CASPQGTGGIHEQFF. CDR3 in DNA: TGTGCCAGCCCGCAGGGGACAGGGGGTATTCATGAGCAGTTCTTC.

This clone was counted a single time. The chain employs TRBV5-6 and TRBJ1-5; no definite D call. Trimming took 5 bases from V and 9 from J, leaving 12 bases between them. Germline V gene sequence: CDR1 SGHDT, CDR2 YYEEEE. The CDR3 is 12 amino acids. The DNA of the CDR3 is TGTGCCAGCAGTGCGTTCCGGTCGCCCCAGCATTTT. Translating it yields CASSAFRSPQHF.

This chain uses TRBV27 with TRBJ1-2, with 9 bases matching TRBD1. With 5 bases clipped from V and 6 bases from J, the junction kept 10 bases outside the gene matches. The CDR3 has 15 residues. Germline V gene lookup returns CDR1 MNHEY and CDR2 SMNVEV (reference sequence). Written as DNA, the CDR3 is TGTGCCAGCAGTCCGTCCGGGACAGGGTATAATGGCTACACCTTC. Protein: CASSPSGTGYNGYTF.